This T cell receptor beta chain was sequenced during a study of breast tumors, draining lymph nodes, adjacent tissues. Study findings and constraints: Data only fit, rather than demonstrated, lymph node origin of most tumor T cells. The data were judged consistent with most tumor T cells coming from lymph node and expanding in tumor. Compared with lymph nodes, tumors were less diverse; compared with nontumor tissue, more.

TCRdb re-derived calls from the multiplex PCR reads in MiXCR, one entry per CDR3 protein. The data show 85,000 to 120,000 distinct CDR3 sequences, around 30% seen once. Trimming at V came to 4 bases and at J to 9 bases, leaving 14 bases not matched to a gene. Germline CDR1 reads SGHRS; CDR2 reads YFSETQ. This CDR3 has 15 residues. This clonotype was counted at least ten times. Its specificity is unknown. Breast cancer patients provided tissue from their axillary draining lymph nodes. The sample taken for sequencing was axillary lymph node tissue. The rearrangement links TRBV5-1 to TRBJ2-7, with 9 bases identical to TRBD1. This sequence originates from a female donor with breast cancer. Some clones in this sample may be carry-over from other donors' samples. Here the CDR3 reads CASSARDRAGQMQYF. The CDR3 nucleotides are TGCGCCAGCAGCGCCCGGGACAGGGCTGGCCAAATGCAGTACTTC.